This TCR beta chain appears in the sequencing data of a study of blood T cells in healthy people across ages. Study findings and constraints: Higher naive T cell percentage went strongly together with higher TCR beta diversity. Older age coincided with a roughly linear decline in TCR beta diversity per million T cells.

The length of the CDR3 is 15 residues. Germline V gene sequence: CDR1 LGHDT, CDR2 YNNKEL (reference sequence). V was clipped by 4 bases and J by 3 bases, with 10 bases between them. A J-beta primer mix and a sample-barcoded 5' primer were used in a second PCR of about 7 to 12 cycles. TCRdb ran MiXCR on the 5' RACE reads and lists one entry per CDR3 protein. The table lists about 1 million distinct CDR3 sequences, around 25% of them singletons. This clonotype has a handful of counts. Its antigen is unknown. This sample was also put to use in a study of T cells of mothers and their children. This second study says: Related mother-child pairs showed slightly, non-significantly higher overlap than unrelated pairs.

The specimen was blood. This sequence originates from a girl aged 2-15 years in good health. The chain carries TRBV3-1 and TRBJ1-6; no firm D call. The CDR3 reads CASSPGGLYNSPLHF. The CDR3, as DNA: TGTGCCAGCAGCCCGGGAGGGCTCTATAATTCACCCCTCCACTTT.